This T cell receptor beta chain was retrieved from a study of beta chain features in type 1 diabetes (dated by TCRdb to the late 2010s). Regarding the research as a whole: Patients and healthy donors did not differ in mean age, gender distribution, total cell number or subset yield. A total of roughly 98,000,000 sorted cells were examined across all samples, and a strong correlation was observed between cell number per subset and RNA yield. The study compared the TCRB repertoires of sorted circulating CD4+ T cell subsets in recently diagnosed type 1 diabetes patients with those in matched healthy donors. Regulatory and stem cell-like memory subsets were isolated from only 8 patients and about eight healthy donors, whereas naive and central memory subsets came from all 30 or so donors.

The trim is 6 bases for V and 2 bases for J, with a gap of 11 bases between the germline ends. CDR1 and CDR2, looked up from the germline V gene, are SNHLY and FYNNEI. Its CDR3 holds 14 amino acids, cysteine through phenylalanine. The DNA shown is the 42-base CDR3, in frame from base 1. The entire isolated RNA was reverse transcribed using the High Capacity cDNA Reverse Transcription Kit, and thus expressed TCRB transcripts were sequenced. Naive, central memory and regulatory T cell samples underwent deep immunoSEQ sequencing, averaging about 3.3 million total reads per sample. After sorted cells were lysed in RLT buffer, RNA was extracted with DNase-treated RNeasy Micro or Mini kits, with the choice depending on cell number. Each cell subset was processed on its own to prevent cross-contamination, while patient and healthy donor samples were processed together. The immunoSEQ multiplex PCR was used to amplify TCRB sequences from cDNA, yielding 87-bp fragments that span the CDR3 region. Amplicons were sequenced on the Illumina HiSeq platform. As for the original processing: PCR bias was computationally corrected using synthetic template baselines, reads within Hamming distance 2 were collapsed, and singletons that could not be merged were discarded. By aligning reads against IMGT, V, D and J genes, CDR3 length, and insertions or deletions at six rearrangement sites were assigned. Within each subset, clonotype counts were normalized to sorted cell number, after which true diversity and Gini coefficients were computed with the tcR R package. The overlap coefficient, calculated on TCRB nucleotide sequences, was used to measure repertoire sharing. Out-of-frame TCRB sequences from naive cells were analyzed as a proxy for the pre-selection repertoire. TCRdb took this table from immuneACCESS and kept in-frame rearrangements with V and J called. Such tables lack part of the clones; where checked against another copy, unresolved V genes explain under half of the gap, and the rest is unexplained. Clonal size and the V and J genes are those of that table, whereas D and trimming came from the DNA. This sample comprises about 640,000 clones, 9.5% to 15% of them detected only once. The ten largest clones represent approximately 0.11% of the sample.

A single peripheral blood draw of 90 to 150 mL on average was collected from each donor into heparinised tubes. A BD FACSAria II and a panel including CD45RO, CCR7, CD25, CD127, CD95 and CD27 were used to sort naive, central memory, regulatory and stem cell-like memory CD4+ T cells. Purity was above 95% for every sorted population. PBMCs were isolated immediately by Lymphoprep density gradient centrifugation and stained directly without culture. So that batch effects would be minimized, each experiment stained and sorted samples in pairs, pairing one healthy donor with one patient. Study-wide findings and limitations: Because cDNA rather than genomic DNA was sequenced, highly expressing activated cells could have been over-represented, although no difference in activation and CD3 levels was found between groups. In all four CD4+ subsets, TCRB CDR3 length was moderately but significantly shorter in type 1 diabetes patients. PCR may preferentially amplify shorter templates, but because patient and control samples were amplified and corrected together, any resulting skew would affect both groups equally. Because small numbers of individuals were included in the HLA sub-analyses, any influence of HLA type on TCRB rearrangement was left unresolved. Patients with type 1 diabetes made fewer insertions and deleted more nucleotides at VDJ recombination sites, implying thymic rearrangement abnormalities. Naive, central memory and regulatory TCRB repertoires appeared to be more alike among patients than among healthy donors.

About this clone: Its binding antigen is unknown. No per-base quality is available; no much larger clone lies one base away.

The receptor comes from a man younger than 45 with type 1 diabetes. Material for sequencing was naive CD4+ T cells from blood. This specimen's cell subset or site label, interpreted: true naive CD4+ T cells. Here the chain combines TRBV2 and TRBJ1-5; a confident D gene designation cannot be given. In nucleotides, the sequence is TGTGCCAGCAGCCGTTTTGACGGCAATCAGCCCCAGCATTTT. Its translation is CASSRFDGNQPQHF.